This TCR beta chain is from a study of T cell repertoires in cytomegalovirus infection. Study-level information: Public TCR beta signatures indicated both CMV infection and matching HLA type. Study findings and constraints: CMV carriers with the relevant HLA were identified by cumulative public TCR beta family frequency. Predominance within the ex vivo response was attributable to HLA-C-restricted CMV-specific TCR beta clonotypes.

Trimming took off 2 bases at V and 6 bases at J, with 14 bases between the two ends. Germline V lookup: CDR1 MNHNY, CDR2 SVGAGI (reference sequence). The CDR3 sequence is 14 residues long. This clonotype was recorded many times. As yet, its antigen is unknown. TCRdb reanalysed the reads using MiXCR and keeps one entry per CDR3 protein. The table has about 320,000 distinct CDR3 sequences, over 7.5% seen once; the top ten hold 3.5% to 4.5%. This chain uses TRBV6-6 with TRBJ2-7; D is unclear. The sequencing sample was made of PBMCs. The origin of this receptor is a human donor in good health (CMV status not recorded). Some clones in this sample may be carry-over from other donors' samples. The CDR3 DNA sequence: TGTGCCAGCAGTTACAGGCGACACCAAGGCGAGCAGTACTTC. Its protein product is CASSYRRHQGEQYF.